One T cell receptor (beta chain) is described in this entry. The data are from a study of Ad26.COV2.S vaccination and SARS-CoV-2 variants. Documented treatment: roughly 18 received Ad26.COV2.S at low or high dose, single or two shots; roughly 5 received placebo; per-sample allocation not given. Material that was analyzed had been drawn on day 63 after the first vaccine or placebo injection. The protocol was immunoSEQ multiplex PCR, while the TCRdb copy is restricted to in-frame clones and leaves out a portion. The sample shows hundreds of thousands of clones, roughly 90% of them seen only once. CDR1 and CDR2 (germline): SGHTA, FQGNSA. Trimming took 1 base from V and 3 from J; bases not matched to a gene: 2. The CDR3 is made up of 14 amino acids.

This TCR was recovered from a person aged 18-60 years who received the Ad26.COV2.S COVID-19 vaccine or a placebo. The chain uses TRBV7-2 and TRBJ2-7, with 8 bases fitting TRBD1. Source: peripheral blood, taken in a trial of Ad26.COV2.S vaccine versus placebo. CDR3 loop: CASSLDRGFYEQYF. For the CDR3, the DNA is TGTGCCAGCAGCTTAGACAGGGGGTTCTACGAGCAGTACTTC.